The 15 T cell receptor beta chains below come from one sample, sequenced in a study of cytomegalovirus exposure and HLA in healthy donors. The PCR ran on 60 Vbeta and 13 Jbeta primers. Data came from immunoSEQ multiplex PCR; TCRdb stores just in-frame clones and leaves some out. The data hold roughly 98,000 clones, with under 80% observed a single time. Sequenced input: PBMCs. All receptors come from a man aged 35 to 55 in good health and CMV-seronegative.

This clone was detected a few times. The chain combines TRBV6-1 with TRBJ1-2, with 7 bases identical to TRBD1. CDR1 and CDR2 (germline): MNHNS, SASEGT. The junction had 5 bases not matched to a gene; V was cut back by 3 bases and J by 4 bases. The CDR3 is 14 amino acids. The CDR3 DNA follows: TGTGCCAGCAGTGAGTCAGGGGGGTTCTATGGCTACACCTTC. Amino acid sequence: CASSESGGFYGYTF.

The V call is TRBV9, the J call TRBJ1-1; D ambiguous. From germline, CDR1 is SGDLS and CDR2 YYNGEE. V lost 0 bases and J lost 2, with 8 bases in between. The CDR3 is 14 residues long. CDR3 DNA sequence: TGTGCCAGCAGCGTAGGAACAGAAAACACTGAAGCTTTCTTT. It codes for CASSVGTENTEAFF. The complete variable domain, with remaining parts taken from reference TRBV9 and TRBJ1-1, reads DSGVTQTPKHLITATGQRVTLRCSPRSGDLSVYWYQQSLDQGLQFLIQYYNGEERAKGNILERFSAQQFPDLHSELNLSSLELGDSALYFCASSVGTENTEAFFGQGTRLTVV.

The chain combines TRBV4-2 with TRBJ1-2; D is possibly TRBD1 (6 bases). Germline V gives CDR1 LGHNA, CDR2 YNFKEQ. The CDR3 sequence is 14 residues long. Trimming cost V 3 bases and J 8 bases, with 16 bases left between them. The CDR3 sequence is CASSHPDRIRGYTF. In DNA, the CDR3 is TGTGCCAGCAGCCACCCTGACAGGATTCGGGGCTACACCTTC.

CDR3 residues: CASSPDYRRQSGLGEKLFF. Here the CDR3 DNA reads TGTGCCAGCAGCCCAGACTACCGACGACAGTCTGGGCTGGGAGAAAAACTGTTTTTT. The chain uses TRBV14 and TRBJ1-4; D might be TRBD1 (5 bases). V lost 4 bases to trimming and J lost 8 bases, with 29 bases between them. The germline V gene encodes CDR1 SGHDN and CDR2 FVKESK. The CDR3 spans 19 residues.

CDR3 residues: CASTPYQGRYGYTF. CDR3 nucleotide sequence: TGTGCCAGCACCCCCTACCAGGGAAGGTATGGCTACACCTTC. The gene calls are TRBV28 and TRBJ1-2; a possible D gene is TRBD1 (5 bases). The CDR3 contains 14 residues. The ends were cut back, 7 bases at V and 5 bases at J, with 17 bases in the middle. Germline V CDR1 and CDR2: MDHEN, SYDVKM.

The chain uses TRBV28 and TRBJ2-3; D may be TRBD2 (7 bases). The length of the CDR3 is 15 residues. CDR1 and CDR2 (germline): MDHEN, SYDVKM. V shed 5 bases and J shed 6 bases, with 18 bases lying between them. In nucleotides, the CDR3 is TGTGCCAGCAGTCCCCCGGGCGGGGGCTGGGATACGCAGTATTTT. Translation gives CASSPPGGGWDTQYF.

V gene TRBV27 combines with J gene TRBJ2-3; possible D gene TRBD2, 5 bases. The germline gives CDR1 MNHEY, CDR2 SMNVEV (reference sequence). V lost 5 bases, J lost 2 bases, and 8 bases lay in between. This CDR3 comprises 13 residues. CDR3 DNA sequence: TGTGCCAGCAGTGGACTGCCCACAGATACGCAGTATTTT. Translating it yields CASSGLPTDTQYF.

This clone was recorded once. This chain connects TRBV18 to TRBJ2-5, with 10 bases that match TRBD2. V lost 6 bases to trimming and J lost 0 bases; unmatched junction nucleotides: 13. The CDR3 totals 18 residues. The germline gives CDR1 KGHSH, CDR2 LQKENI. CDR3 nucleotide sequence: TGTGCCAGCTCTCAAACTCCGGGACTAGCGAATTACCAAGAGACCCAGTACTTC. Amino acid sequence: CASSQTPGLANYQETQYF.

For the CDR3, the DNA is TGTGCCAGTGCGCCGGAGGCGGGTTACGAGCAGTACTTC. The encoded protein is CASAPEAGYEQYF. The chain employs TRBV27 and TRBJ2-7, with D perhaps matching TRBD2 (5 bases). Deletions cut 9 bases from V and 4 bases from J, with 16 bases between. Looked up from germline, CDR1 is MNHEY and CDR2 is SMNVEV (reference sequence). The CDR3 is 13 amino acids.

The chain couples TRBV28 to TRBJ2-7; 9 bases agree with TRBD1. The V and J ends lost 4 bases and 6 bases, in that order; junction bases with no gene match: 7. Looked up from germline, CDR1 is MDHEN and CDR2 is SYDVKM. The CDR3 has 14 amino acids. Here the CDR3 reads CASSSQGAYGEQYF. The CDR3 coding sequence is TGTGCCAGCAGTTCACAGGGGGCTTATGGCGAGCAGTACTTC.

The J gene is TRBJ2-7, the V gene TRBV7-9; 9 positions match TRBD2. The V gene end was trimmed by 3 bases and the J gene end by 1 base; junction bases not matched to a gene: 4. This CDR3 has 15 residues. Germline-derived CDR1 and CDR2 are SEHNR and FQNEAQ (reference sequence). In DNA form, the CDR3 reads TGTGCCAGCAGCTTTAGCGGGAGTATTTCCTACGAGCAGTACTTC. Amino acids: CASSFSGSISYEQYF.

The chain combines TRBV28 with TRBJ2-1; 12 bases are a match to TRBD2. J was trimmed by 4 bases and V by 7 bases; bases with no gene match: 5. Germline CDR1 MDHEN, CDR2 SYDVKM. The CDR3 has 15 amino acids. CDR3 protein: CASTTGLAGYNEQFF. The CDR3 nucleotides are TGTGCCAGCACCACCGGACTAGCGGGATACAATGAGCAGTTCTTC.

DNA for the CDR3: TGTGCCAGCTCACTCCGGACTAGCGGGGGCACAGATACGCAGTATTTT. It codes for CASSLRTSGGTDTQYF. This chain uses TRBV18 with TRBJ2-3, with 12 bases lining up with TRBD2. Germline loops: CDR1 KGHSH, CDR2 LQKENI. The CDR3 length is 16 residues. J lost 1 base, V lost 4 bases, and 3 bases had no gene match.

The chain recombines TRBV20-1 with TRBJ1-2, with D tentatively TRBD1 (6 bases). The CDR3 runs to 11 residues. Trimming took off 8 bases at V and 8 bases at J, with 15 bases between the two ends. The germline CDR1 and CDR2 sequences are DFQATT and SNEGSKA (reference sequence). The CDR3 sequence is CSHRVERGYTF. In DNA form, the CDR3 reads TGCAGTCACAGGGTCGAGAGGGGCTACACCTTC.

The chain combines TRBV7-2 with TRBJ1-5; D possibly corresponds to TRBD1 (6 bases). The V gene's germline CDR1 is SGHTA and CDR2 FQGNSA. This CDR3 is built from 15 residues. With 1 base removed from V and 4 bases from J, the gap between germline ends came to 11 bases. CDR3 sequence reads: CASSLGLGGNQPQHF. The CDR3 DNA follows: TGTGCCAGCAGCTTAGGTTTAGGGGGTAATCAGCCCCAGCATTTT.